This TCR beta chain was identified during a study of shared clonotypes between healthy human individuals. Study-wide results and limits: Donor scarcity curtailed the genetic and exposure-history diversity represented herein.

About this clone itself: Its antigen is still unknown.

TCRdb keeps only in-frame clones here, not all; method: immunoSEQ multiplex PCR. The sample consists of 2 million to 2.5 million clones, 80% to 95% of them appearing once. This CDR3 has 15 amino acids. V shed 5 bases and J 1 base; nucleotides not matched to a gene: 8. Germline V gene data show CDR1 as SGHNT and CDR2 as YYREEE (reference sequence). The receptor was derived from a man younger than 30 in good health. Some clones in this sample may be carry-over from other donors' samples. This chain connects TRBV5-4 to TRBJ2-5; 7 bases align to TRBD1. The sequenced sample consisted of naive CD4+ T cells from PBMCs. The subset is: CD45RA+ positively selected. The CDR3, as DNA: TGTGCCAGCAGGACAGGGACAGACTTCCAAGAGACCCAGTACTTC. Amino acid sequence: CASRTGTDFQETQYF.